The next 10 T cell receptor beta chains were all read from a single sample in a study of Ad26.COV2.S vaccination and SARS-CoV-2 variants. The repertoire was sequenced with immunoSEQ multiplex PCR; TCRdb's copy has only in-frame clones and lacks some. The top ten clones hold around 3.3% of a sample with 350,000 to 450,000 clones, about 85% of them seen once. Treatment of the sample: roughly 19 received Ad26.COV2.S at low or high dose, single or two shots; five or six received placebo; per-sample allocation not given. Sample collection was performed on day 63 after the first vaccine or placebo injection. Material: peripheral blood, obtained in a trial of Ad26.COV2.S vaccine versus placebo. The receptors originated from a person between 18 and 65 years old who received the Ad26.COV2.S COVID-19 vaccine or a placebo.

J is TRBJ2-3 and V is TRBV19; 8 bases match TRBD2. CDR3 length: 16 residues. The V segment lost 4 bases and the J segment 0 bases; nucleotides outside the gene matches: 6. Germline V lookup: CDR1 LNHDA, CDR2 SQIVND (reference sequence). Here the CDR3 DNA reads TGTGCCAGTAGTACCCGGGCTAGCGGGAGCACAGATACGCAGTATTTT. Encoded protein: CASSTRASGSTDTQYF.

This chain uses TRBV4-1 with TRBJ1-1; 8 bases agree with TRBD1. This CDR3 contains 17 residues. The germline CDR1 and CDR2 sequences are MGHRA and YSYEKL. V lost 4 bases to trimming and J lost 4 bases; unmatched junction nucleotides: 14. CDR3 residues: CASSRMPTGVVFTEAFF. The CDR3 DNA is TGCGCCAGCAGCCGAATGCCGACAGGGGTTGTGTTCACTGAAGCTTTCTTT.

The chain combines TRBV19 with TRBJ2-1; 9 nucleotides agree with TRBD2. V lost 3 bases, J lost 7 bases, and 4 bases stayed unmatched. The length of the CDR3 is 14 residues. Per the germline V gene, CDR1 is LNHDA and CDR2 is SQIVND (reference sequence). The CDR3 spells CASSMLAGKNEQFF. In DNA, the CDR3 is TGTGCCAGTAGTATGCTAGCGGGGAAGAATGAGCAGTTCTTC.

The chain couples TRBV29-1 to TRBJ1-3; maybe TRBD1 (5 bases). This CDR3 has 14 residues. V was clipped by 6 bases and J by 0 bases, with 12 bases between them. Germline V gives CDR1 SQVTM, CDR2 ANQGSEA. The CDR3 here is CSVADKHSGNTIYF. For the CDR3, the DNA is TGCAGCGTCGCGGACAAACACTCTGGAAACACCATATATTTT.

This clone was found a few times. The chain couples TRBV18 to TRBJ2-3, with 10 bases aligning to TRBD2. CDR1 is KGHSH and CDR2 is LQKENI in the germline V gene. The CDR3 has 15 amino acids. V gave up 3 bases and J gave up 4 bases; unmatched junction bases: 4. The CDR3 region is CASSPLAGVADTQYF. The CDR3 region has the DNA TGTGCCAGCTCACCCCTAGCGGGAGTAGCAGATACGCAGTATTTT.

The rearrangement links TRBV5-5 to TRBJ2-1, with 14 bases matching TRBD2. Trimming cost V 2 bases and J 9 bases; bases outside gene matches: 10. The CDR3 is 17 amino acids. The germline gives CDR1 SGHKS, CDR2 YYEKEE (reference sequence). CDR3 sequence reads: CASSFVSGTSGRGEQFF. The DNA for the CDR3 is TGTGCCAGCAGCTTTGTCTCTGGGACTAGCGGGAGAGGTGAGCAGTTCTTC.

In its sample, this clone was seen many times. The CDR3 spells CASSKEQSSYEQYF. CDR3 DNA sequence: TGTGCCAGCAGCAAAGAACAGAGCTCCTACGAGCAGTACTTC. The rearrangement uses TRBV7-2 and TRBJ2-7; unclear D gene. Germline V gene data show CDR1 as SGHTA and CDR2 as FQGNSA. CDR3 length equals 14 residues. Between the trimmed V and J ends, which lost 5 bases and 0 bases, there was a span of 11 bases.

The V and J genes are TRBV19 and TRBJ1-3; unclear D gene. V lost 5 bases to trimming and J lost 0 bases, with 14 bases between them. Germline-derived CDR1 and CDR2 are LNHDA and SQIVND (reference sequence). The CDR3 is 16 amino acids. As DNA, the CDR3 is TGTGCCAGTAGTTCCCTTCGTAGCAGCTCTGGAAACACCATATATTTT. The encoded protein is CASSSLRSSSGNTIYF.

The chain couples TRBV6-6 to TRBJ1-5; tentatively, D is TRBD1 (5 bases). V gave up 6 bases and J gave up 3 bases, with 12 bases separating them. From germline, CDR1 is MNHNY and CDR2 SVGAGI (reference sequence). The CDR3 has 14 amino acids. Here the CDR3 reads CASSQKTDNQPQHF. In nucleotides, the CDR3 is TGTGCCAGCAGCCAGAAGACAGACAATCAGCCCCAGCATTTT.

The rearrangement uses TRBV7-9 and TRBJ2-3; 8 bases match TRBD2. The CDR3 is 13 residues long. CDR1 is SEHNR and CDR2 is FQNEAQ in the germline V gene (reference sequence). V lost 5 bases, J lost 8 bases, and 6 bases stayed unmatched. CDR3 DNA: TGTGCCAGCAGCACCGGACTAGCTGGTACGCAGTATTTT. It yields the protein CASSTGLAGTQYF. The entire variable domain, with the rest obtained from reference TRBV7-9 and TRBJ2-3, is as follows: DTGVSQNPRHKITKRGQNVTFRCDPISEHNRLYWYRQTLGQGPEFLTYFQNEAQLEKSRLLSDRFSAERPKGSFSTLEIQRTEQGDSAMYLCASSTGLAGTQYFGPGTRLTVL.